The clone carrying this T cell receptor beta chain showed up just a few times. The target antigen is unknown. The entry originates in a study of CD8+ T cells in alopecia areata. Study-level background: Percent affected scalp area, the SALT score, rated treated patients' severity. General observations from the study: Scalp clonality decreased significantly with tofacitinib, and so did expanded CD8+ clones among the top 100. There was only one nonresponder, so it was unclear how baseline CD8+ expansion relates to response.

Treatment: oral pan-JAK inhibitor, 5-10 mg twice daily. Sampling of alopecia areata patients yielded lesional scalp punch biopsies as well as peripheral blood. The germline CDR1 and CDR2 sequences are ENHRY and SYGVKD. The CDR3 runs 14 residues. V lost 8 bases and J lost 2; bases outside the gene matches: 4. Isolated RNA was reverse transcribed into cDNA used as the sequencing template. Method: immunoSEQ multiplex PCR; TCRdb's copy keeps in-frame clones and lacks some. The sample consists of approximately 160,000 clones, around 59% of them appearing once. The source is a human donor with alopecia areata. Sequenced material: CD4+ T cells sorted from blood, taken at week 24, from a patient treated with tofacitinib. V gene TRBV10-3 combines with J gene TRBJ2-3; 10 bases match TRBD2. The CDR3 sequence: CAIGTSGATDTQYF. CDR3 sequence (DNA): TGTGCCATCGGAACTAGCGGGGCCACAGATACGCAGTATTTT.